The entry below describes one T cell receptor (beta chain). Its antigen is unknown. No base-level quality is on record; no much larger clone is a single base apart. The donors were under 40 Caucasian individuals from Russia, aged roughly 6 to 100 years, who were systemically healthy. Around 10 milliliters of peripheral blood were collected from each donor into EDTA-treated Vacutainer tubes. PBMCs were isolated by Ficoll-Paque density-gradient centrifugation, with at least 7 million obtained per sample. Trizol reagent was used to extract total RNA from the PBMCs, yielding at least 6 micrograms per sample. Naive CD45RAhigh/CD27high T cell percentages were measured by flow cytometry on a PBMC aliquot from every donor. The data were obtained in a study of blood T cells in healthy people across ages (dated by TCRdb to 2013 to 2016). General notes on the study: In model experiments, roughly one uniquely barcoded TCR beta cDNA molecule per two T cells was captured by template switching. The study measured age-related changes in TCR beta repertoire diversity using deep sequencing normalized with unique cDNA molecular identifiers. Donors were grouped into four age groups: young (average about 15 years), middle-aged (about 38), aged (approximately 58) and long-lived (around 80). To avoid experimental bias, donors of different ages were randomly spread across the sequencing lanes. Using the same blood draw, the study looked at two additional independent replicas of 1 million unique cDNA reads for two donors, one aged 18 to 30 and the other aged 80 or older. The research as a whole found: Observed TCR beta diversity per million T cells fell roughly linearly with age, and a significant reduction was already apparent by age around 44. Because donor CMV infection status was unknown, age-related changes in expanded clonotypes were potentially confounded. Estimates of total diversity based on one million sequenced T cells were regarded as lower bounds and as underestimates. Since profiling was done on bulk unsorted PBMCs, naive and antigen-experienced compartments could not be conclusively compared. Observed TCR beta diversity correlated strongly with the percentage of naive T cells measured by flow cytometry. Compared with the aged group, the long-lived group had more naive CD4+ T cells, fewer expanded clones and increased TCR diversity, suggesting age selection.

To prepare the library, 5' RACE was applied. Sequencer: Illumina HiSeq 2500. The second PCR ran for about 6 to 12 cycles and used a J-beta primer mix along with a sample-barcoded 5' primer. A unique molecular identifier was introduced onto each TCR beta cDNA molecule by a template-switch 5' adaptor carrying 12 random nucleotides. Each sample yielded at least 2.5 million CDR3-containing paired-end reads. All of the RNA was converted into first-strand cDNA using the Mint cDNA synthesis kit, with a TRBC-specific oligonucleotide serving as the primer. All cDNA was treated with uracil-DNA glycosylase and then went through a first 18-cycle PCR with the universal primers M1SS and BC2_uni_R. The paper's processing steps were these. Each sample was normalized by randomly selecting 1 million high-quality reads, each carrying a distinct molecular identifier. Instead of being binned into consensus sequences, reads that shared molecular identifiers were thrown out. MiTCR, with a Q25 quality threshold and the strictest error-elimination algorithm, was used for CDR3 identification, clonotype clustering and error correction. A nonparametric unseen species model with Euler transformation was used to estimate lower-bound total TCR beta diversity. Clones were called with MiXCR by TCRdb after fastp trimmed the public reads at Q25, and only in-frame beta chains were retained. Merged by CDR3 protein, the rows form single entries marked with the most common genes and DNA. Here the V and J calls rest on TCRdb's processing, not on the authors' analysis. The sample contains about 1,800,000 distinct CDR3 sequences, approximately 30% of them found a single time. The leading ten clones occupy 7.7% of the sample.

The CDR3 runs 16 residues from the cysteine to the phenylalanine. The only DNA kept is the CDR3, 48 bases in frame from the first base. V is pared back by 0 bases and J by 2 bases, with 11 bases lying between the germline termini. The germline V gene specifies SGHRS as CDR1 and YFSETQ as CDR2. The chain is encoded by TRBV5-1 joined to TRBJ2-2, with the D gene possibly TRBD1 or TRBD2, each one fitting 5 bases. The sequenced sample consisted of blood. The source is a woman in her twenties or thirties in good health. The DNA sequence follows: TGCGCCAGCAGCTTGGCCTCTGGGGACAACACCGGGGAGCTGTTTTTT. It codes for CASSLASGDNTGELFF.